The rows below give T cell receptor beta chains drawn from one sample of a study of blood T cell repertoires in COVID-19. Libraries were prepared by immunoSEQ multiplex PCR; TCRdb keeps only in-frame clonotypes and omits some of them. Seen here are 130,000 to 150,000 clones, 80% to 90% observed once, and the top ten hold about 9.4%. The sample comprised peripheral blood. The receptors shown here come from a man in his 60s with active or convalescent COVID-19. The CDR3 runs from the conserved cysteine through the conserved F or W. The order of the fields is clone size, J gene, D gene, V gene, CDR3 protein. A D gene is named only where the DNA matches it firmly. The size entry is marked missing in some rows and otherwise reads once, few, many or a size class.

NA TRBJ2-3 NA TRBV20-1 CSALGPDAQYF
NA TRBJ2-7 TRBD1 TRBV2 CASSKGTGGSTEQYF
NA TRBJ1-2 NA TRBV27 CASSFGGSDYGYTF
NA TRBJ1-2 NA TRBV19 CASSMGGANYGYTF
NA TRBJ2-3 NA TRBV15 CATSRWGLEGVTQYF
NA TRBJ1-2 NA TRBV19 CASSTGEYGYTF
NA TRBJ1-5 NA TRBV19 CASSIVRANNQPQHF
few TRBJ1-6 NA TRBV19 CASSPSRSSYNSPLHF
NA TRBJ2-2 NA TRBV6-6 CASSATGSWVGELFF
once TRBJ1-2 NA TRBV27 CASRNSVRGYTF
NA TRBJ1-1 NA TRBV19 CASRTGVRSLNTEAFF
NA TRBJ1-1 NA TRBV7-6 CASSSQQGWRTEAFF
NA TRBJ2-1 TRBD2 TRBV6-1 CASSGGTSGSSTYNEQFF
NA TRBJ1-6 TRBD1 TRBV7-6 CASSPTRGQTDSPLHF
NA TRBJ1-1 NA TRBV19 CASTYTKTVINTEAFF
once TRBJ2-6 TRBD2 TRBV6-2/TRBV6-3 CASSYAGGRSGANVLTF
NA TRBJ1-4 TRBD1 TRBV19 CASAGQENEKLFF
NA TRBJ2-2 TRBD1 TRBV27 CASSRPGQGTGELFF
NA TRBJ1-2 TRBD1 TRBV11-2 CASSLAPGQGYGYTF
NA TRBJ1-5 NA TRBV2 CASSDQVSQPQHF
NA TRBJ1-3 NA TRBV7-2 CASSLGSGRPYSGNTIYF
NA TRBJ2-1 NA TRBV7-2 CASTLAASSYNEQFF
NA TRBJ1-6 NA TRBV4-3 CASSQDVADNSPLHF
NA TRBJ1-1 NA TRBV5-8 CASSSLGLGDTEAFF
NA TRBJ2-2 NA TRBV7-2 CASSLGGYTGELFF
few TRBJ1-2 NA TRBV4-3 CASSQDRQDGYGYTF
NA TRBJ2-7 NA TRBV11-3 CASSLRDFAYEQYF
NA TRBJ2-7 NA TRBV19 CASKPGPTDYEQYF
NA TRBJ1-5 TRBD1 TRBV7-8 CASSGEGQGASQPQHF